The rows below give T cell receptor beta chains drawn from one sample of a study of blood T cell repertoires in COVID-19. Sequencing used immunoSEQ multiplex PCR; TCRdb keeps in-frame clones, though not all of them. The table lists roughly 340,000 clones, about 89% of them singletons. The sample comprised peripheral blood. The source of these receptors is a woman younger than 45 with COVID-19, enrolled during active disease. Both conserved end residues are part of each CDR3. The order of the fields is J gene, V gene, D gene, CDR3 DNA, CDR3 protein. A D gene is named only where the DNA matches it firmly.

TRBJ2-5,TRBV10-2,TRBD2,TGCGCCAGCAGTGACGGGGCGGGGGGGCCTGGGTCCCAAGAGACCCAGTACTTC,CASSDGAGGPGSQETQYF
TRBJ1-1,TRBV4-3,.,TGCGCCAGCAGCCAAGATTATGAGGCGTACACTGAAGCTTTCTTT,CASSQDYEAYTEAFF
TRBJ1-5,TRBV24-1,TRBD1,TGTGCCACCAGTGATTTGGACAGGGGAGGCAATCAGCCCCAGCATTTT,CATSDLDRGGNQPQHF
TRBJ1-1,TRBV5-6,TRBD1,TGTGCCAGCAGCTTCGGGACAGGCCGCGGGACTGAAGCTTTCTTT,CASSFGTGRGTEAFF
TRBJ1-3,TRBV5-6,TRBD1,TGTGCCAGCAGCCGCGGGACAGGCTCTGGAAACACCATATATTTT,CASSRGTGSGNTIYF
TRBJ2-5,TRBV6-5,TRBD2,TGTGCCAGCAGTAATCGACTAGCACAAGAGACCCAGTACTTC,CASSNRLAQETQYF
TRBJ2-6,TRBV9,.,TGTGCCAGCACCATCGGGACACCGAACTCTGGGGCCAACGTCCTGACTTTC,CASTIGTPNSGANVLTF
TRBJ2-1,TRBV6-5,TRBD1,TGTGCCAGCAGTTCTCCCCGACAGGGGGACGATGAGCAGTTCTTC,CASSSPRQGDDEQFF
TRBJ1-4,TRBV9,.,TGTGCCAGCAGCGAGAAGACAGGTGGTGAAAAACTGTTTTTT,CASSEKTGGEKLFF
TRBJ2-2,TRBV2,.,TGTGCCAGCAGTGATTTTAGCGGGAACACCGGGGAGCTGTTTTTT,CASSDFSGNTGELFF
TRBJ1-3,TRBV7-9,TRBD1,TGTGCCAGCAGCTCCCCAGGGGGTAGCGGAAACACCATATATTTT,CASSSPGGSGNTIYF
TRBJ2-3,TRBV5-4,.,TGTGCCAGCAGCCCACCCCGGACACAAACAGATACGCAGTATTTT,CASSPPRTQTDTQYF
TRBJ2-1,TRBV6-4,TRBD2,TGTGCCAGCAGTCCACTAGCGGGGGGGCGGTATGAGCAGTTCTTC,CASSPLAGGRYEQFF
TRBJ1-1,TRBV3-1/TRBV3-2,.,TGTGCCAGCAGCCGGACAGCGAACACTGAAGCTTTCTTT,CASSRTANTEAFF
TRBJ1-1,TRBV27,.,TGTGCCAGCAGTCTTCTCCCGAACACTGAAGCTTTCTTT,CASSLLPNTEAFF
TRBJ2-6,TRBV6-1,.,TGTGCCAGCAGTGAACTGCAGGGGGCGGGGGTTAGCTCTGGGGCCAACGTCCTGACTTTC,CASSELQGAGVSSGANVLTF
TRBJ2-2,TRBV3-1/TRBV3-2,TRBD2,TGTGCCAGCAGGCGCGCCGCGACTAGCGGGATAGCCGGGGAGCTGTTTTTT,CASRRAATSGIAGELFF
TRBJ2-5,TRBV5-6,.,TGTGCCAGCAGCTTGCCAGGGAGGGAGACCCAGTACTTC,CASSLPGRETQYF
TRBJ1-3,TRBV6-2/TRBV6-3,TRBD1,TGTGCCAGCAGATACAGGGGTTCCTCTGGAAACACCATATATTTT,CASRYRGSSGNTIYF